This TCR beta chain was found in a study of naive and memory T cell subsets. Study findings and constraints: Potentially, T cell activation and differentiation skew this RNA-based measurement.

V was shortened by 2 bases and J by 3 bases, with 8 bases between the two germline ends. The germline gives CDR1 MNHEY, CDR2 SVGAGI. The CDR3 totals 15 residues. Four PCR rounds used nested alpha and beta constant region primers plus the SP2 primer. Reverse transcription of blood and skin TCR RNA was primed at alpha and beta constant regions. TCRdb reprocessed the 5' RACE reads with MiXCR, giving one entry per CDR3 protein. Of about 48,000 distinct CDR3 sequences listed, 4.7% were seen once; the top ten hold around 0.84%. An oligonucleotide containing a UMI was ligated to the 3' end of TCR cDNA. Many counts were recorded for this clonotype. Its specificity is not known.

The receptor comes from a female donor in good health. The rearrangement uses TRBV6-5 and TRBJ2-6; weak D call: TRBD2 (6 bases). CDR3 DNA sequence: TGTGCCAGCAGTTACGGGGGAGGTGGGGCCAACGTCCTGACTTTC. This gives the protein CASSYGGGGANVLTF.